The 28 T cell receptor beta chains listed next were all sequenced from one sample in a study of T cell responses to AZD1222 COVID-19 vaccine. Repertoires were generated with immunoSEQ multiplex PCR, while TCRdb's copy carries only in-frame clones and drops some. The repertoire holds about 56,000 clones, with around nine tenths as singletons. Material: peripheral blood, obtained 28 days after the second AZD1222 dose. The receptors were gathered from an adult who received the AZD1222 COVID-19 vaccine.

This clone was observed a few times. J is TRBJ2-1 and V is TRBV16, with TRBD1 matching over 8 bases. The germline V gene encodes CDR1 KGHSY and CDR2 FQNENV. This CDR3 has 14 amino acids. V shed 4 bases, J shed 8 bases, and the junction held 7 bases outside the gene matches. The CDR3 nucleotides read TGTGCCAGCAGCCTACATTACAGGGGGGATGAGCAGTTCTTC. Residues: CASSLHYRGDEQFF.

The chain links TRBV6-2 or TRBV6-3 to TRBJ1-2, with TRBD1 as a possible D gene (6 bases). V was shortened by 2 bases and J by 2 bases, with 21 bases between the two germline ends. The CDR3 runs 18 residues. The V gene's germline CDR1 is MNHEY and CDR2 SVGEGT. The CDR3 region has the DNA TGTGCCAGCAGTTACACGAGGGGAACAGGGTTTGCGAACTATGGCTACACCTTC. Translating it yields CASSYTRGTGFANYGYTF.

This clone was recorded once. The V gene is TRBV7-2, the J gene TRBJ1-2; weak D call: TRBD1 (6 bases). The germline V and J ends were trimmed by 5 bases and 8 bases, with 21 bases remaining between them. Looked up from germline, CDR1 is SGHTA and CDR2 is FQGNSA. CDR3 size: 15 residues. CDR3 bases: TGTGCCAGCAGCGCGAGAAGGGGGGTTCGGCGGGGCTACACCTTC. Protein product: CASSARRGVRRGYTF. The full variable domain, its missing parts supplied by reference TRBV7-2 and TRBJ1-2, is GAGVSQSPSNKVTEKGKDVELRCDPISGHTALYWYRQSLGQGLEFLIYFQGNSAPDKSGLPSDRFSAERTGGSVSTLTIQRTQQEDSAVYLCASSARRGVRRGYTFGSGTRLTVV.

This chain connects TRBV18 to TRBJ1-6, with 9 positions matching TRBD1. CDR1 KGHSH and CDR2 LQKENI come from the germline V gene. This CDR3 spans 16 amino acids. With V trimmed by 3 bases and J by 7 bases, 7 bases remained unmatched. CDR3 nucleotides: TGTGCCAGCTCACCTCTCGGGACAGGGACCAATTCACCCCTCCACTTT. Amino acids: CASSPLGTGTNSPLHF.

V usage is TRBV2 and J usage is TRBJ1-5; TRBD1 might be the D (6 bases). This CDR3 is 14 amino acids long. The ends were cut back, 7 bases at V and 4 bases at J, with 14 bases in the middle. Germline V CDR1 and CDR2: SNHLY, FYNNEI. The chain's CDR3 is CASKLDSGNQPQHF. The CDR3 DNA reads TGTGCCAGCAAGCTGGACAGTGGAAATCAGCCCCAGCATTTT.

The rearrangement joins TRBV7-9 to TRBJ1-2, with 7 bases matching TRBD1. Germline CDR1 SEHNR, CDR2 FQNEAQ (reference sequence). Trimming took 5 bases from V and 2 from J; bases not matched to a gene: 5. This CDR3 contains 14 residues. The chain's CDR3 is CASSPLTGNYGYTF. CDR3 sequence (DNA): TGTGCCAGCAGCCCCCTGACAGGGAACTATGGCTACACCTTC.

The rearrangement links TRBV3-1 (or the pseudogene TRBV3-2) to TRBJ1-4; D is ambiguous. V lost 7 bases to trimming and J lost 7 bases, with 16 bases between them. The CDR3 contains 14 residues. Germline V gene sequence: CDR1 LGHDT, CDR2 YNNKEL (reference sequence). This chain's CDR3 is CASTAVHGGEKLFF. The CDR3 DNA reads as TGTGCCAGCACCGCGGTCCACGGCGGTGAAAAACTGTTTTTT.

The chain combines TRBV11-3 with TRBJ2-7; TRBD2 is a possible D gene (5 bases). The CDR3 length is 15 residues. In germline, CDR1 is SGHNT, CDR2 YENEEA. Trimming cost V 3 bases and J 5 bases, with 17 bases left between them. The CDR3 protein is CASSLPTREFDEQYF. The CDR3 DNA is TGTGCCAGCAGCTTGCCGACTCGGGAATTCGACGAGCAGTACTTC.

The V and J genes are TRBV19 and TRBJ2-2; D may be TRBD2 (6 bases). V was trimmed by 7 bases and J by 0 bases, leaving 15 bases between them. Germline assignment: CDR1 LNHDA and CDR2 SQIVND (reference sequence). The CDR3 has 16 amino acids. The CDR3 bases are TGTGCCAGTACCCCCCCCGTAGCGGCGAACACCGGGGAGCTGTTTTTT. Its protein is CASTPPVAANTGELFF.

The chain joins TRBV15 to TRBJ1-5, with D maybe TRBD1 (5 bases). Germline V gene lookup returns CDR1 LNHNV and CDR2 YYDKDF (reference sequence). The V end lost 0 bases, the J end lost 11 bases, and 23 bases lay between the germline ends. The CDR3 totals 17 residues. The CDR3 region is CATSRDRGLWSHGSQHF. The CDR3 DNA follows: TGTGCCACCAGCAGAGATAGGGGACTTTGGAGCCATGGGTCCCAGCATTTT.

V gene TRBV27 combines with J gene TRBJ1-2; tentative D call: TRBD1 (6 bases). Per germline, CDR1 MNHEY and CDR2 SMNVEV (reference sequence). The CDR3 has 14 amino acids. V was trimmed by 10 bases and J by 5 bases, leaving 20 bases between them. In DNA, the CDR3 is TGTGCCACTCGCCTCGGGGGCGCTAGATATGGCTACACCTTC. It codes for CATRLGGARYGYTF.

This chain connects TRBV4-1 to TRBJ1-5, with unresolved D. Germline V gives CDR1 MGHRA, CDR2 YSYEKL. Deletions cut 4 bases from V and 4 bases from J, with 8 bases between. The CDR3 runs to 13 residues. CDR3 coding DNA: TGCGCCAGCAGCCGGGAACTAAATCAGCCCCAGCATTTT. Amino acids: CASSRELNQPQHF.

CDR3 loop: CASRGGVQDSPLHF. The CDR3 DNA reads TGTGCCAGCAGGGGTGGGGTGCAAGATTCACCCCTCCACTTT. The chain joins TRBV2 to TRBJ1-6; no firm D call. The CDR3 has 14 amino acids. Trimming removed 6 bases at V and 8 bases at J, with 14 bases between. The germline gives CDR1 SNHLY, CDR2 FYNNEI.

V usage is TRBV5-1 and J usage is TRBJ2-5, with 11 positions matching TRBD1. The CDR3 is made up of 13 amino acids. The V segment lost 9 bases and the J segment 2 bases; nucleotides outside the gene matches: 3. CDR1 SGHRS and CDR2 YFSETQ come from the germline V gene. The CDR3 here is CATGQGAQETQYF. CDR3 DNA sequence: TGCGCCACCGGACAGGGGGCGCAAGAGACCCAGTACTTC.

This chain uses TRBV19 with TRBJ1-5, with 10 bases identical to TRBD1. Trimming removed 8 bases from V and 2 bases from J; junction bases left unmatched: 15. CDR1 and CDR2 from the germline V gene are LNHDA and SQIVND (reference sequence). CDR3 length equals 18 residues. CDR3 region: CASSRRATGGAGNQPQHF. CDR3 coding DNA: TGTGCCAGTTCGCGAAGAGCGACAGGGGGCGCGGGCAATCAGCCCCAGCATTTT. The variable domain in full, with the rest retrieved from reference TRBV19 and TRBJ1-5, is DGGITQSPKYLFRKEGQNVTLSCEQNLNHDAMYWYRQDPGQGLRLIYYSQIVNDFQKGDIAEGYSVSREKKESFPLTVTSAQKNPTAFYLCASSRRATGGAGNQPQHFGDGTRLSIL.

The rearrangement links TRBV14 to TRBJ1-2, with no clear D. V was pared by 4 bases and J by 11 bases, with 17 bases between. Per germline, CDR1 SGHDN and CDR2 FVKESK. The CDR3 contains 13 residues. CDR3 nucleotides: TGTGCCAGCAGCCCAAGAGAAACAGATCCTTACACCTTC. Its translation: CASSPRETDPYTF.

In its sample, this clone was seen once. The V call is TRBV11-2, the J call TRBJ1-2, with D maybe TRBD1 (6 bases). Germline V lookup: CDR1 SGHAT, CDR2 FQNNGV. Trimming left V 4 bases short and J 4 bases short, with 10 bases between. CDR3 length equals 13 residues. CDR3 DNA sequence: TGTGCCAGCAGCTCGGGACATTCCTATGGCTACACCTTC. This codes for CASSSGHSYGYTF.

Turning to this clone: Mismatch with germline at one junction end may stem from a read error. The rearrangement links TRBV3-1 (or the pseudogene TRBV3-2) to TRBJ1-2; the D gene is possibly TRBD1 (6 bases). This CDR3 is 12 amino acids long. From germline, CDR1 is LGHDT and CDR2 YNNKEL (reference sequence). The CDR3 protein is CASSPPLGALAF. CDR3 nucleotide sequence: TGTGCCAGCAGCCCTCCTCTGGGGGCTCTAGCTTTC.

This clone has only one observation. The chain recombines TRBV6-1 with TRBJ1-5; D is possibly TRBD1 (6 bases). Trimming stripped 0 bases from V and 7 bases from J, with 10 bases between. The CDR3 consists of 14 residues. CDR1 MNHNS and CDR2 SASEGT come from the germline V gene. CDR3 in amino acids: CASSEAQGQQPQHF. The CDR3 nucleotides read TGTGCCAGCAGTGAAGCTCAGGGACAACAGCCCCAGCATTTT.

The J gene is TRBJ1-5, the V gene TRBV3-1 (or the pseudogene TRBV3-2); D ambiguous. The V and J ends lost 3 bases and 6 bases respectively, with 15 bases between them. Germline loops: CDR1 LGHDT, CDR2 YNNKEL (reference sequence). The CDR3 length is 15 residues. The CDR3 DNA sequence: TGTGCCAGCAGCCACTGGTTACGAGGTGGTCAGCCCCAGCATTTT. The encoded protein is CASSHWLRGGQPQHF.

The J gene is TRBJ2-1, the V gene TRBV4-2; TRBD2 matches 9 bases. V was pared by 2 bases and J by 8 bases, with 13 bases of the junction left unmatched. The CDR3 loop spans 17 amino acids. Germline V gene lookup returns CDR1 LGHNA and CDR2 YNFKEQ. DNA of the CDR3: TGTGCCAGCAGCCAATTTCAGGGTAGCGGGAGCGGGGATGAGCAGTTCTTC. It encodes CASSQFQGSGSGDEQFF.

The CDR3 sequence: CASSYSAGGSYNEQFF. For the CDR3, the DNA is TGTGCCAGCAGTTACTCGGCGGGGGGATCCTACAATGAGCAGTTCTTC. The rearrangement uses TRBV6-5 and TRBJ2-1; 8 bases are a match to TRBD2. This CDR3 is built from 16 residues. The germline CDR1 and CDR2 sequences are MNHEY and SVGAGI. V gave up 0 bases and J gave up 1 base; unmatched junction bases: 2.

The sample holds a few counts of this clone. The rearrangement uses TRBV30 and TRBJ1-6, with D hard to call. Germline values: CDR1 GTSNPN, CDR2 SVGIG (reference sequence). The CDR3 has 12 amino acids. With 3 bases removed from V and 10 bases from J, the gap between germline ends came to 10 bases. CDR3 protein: CAWRFNESPLHF. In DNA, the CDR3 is TGTGCCTGGAGGTTCAACGAGTCACCCCTCCACTTT. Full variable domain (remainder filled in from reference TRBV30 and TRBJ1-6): SQTIHQWPATLVQPVGSPLSLECTVEGTSNPNLYWYRQAAGRGLQLLFYSVGIGQISSEVPQNLSASRPQDRQFILSSKKLLLSDSGFYLCAWRFNESPLHFGNGTRLTVT.

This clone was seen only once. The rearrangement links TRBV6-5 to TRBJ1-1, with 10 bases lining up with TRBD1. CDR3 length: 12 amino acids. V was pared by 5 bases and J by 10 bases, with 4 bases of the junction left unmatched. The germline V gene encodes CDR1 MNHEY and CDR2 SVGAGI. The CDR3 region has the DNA TGTGCCAGCAGTCGACAGGGGGCAGGAGCTTTCTTT. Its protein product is CASSRQGAGAFF.

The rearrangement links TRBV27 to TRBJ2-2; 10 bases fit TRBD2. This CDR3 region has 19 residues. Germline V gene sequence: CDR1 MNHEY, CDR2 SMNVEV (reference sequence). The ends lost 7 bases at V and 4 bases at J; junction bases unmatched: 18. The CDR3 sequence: CASKKGGGGAGGSTGELFF. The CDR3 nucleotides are TGTGCCAGCAAAAAAGGGGGAGGTGGAGCGGGAGGGAGCACCGGGGAGCTGTTTTTT.

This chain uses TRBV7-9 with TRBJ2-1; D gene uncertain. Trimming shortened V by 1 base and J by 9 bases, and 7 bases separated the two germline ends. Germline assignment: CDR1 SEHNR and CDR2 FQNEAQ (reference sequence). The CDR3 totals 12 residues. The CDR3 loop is CASSLVETEQFF. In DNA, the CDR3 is TGTGCCAGCAGCTTAGTAGAAACTGAGCAGTTCTTC.

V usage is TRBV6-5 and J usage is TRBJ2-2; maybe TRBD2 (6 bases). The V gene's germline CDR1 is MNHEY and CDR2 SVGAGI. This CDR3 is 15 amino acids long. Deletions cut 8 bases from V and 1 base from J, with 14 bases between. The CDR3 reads CASVPGTQNTGELFF. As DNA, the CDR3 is TGTGCCAGCGTTCCCGGGACTCAGAACACCGGGGAGCTGTTTTTT.

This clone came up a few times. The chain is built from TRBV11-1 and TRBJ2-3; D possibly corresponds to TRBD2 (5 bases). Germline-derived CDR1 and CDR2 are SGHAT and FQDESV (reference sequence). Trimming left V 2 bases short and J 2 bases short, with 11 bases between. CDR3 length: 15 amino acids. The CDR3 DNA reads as TGTGCCAGCAGCTTATTCGCCGGGAACACAGATACGCAGTATTTT. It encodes CASSLFAGNTDTQYF.